One and the same sample provided the 20 T cell receptor beta chains below, sequenced in a study of immune heterogeneity within non-small cell lung tumors. Bulk tumor genomic DNA was the template, and each sample received about 600 ng. Collection of several biopsies per primary tumor, spaced far apart, took place during surgery. It was patients with untreated, newly diagnosed non-small cell lung cancer who underwent curative surgery. Multiplex PCR amplified the TCR beta CDR3 region. Its first round ran for around 11 cycles with 32 V and 13 J primers. Each CDR3 protein gets one entry after TCRdb re-called the multiplex PCR reads with MiXCR. Found here are 2,800 or so distinct CDR3 sequences, just under 55% of them singletons; the top ten hold around a tenth. The sample was lung tumor tissue. All receptors come from a man aged 55 to 69 with non-small cell lung cancer.

V gene TRBV5-1 combines with J gene TRBJ1-3; 7 bases are a match to TRBD1. The V gene's germline CDR1 is SGHRS and CDR2 YFSETQ. The CDR3 consists of 16 residues. After removal of 1 base from V and 0 bases from J, the junction contained 4 bases not matched to a gene. Written as DNA, the CDR3 is TGCGCCAGCAGCTTGACAGGGGTTAGCTCTGGAAACACCATATATTTT. Translated, it gives CASSLTGVSSGNTIYF.

This clonotype was detected a few times. V gene TRBV15 combines with J gene TRBJ2-7; D gene unclear. The V gene lost 2 bases and the J gene lost 1 base, with 12 bases spanning the gap. Germline CDR1 and CDR2: LNHNV and YYDKDF (reference sequence). The length of the CDR3 is 15 residues. CDR3 DNA: TGTGCCACCAGCAGATCCGGCGACTGGTCCTACGAGCAGTACTTC. It specifies CATSRSGDWSYEQYF.

The rearrangement joins TRBV24-1 to TRBJ2-2; D call uncertain. The germline V gene has CDR1 KGHDR and CDR2 SFDVKD. The CDR3 runs 13 residues. The V end was cut by 5 bases, the J end by 5 bases, with 8 bases between. Written as DNA, the CDR3 is TGTGCCACCAGTGTTCCCGGAACCGGGGAGCTGTTTTTT. Encoded protein: CATSVPGTGELFF.

The J gene is TRBJ2-2, the V gene TRBV7-9; 10 nucleotides line up with TRBD2. This CDR3 has 17 residues. Germline V gene data show CDR1 as SEHNR and CDR2 as FQNEAQ (reference sequence). The trim removed 3 bases at V and 5 bases at J, leaving 9 bases unmatched. The CDR3 sequence is CASSFSGDSGRTGELFF. Written as DNA, the CDR3 is TGTGCCAGCAGCTTTTCCGGAGATAGCGGGAGGACCGGGGAGCTGTTTTTT.

The chain combines TRBV28 with TRBJ2-7; D unclear. This CDR3 region has 13 residues. The germline gives CDR1 MDHEN, CDR2 SYDVKM. V lost 3 bases to trimming and J lost 6 bases, with 12 bases between them. The CDR3 DNA sequence: TGTGCCAGCAGTTTTCAAGGATCGGGCGAGCAGTACTTC. This gives the protein CASSFQGSGEQYF.

The rearrangement uses TRBV20-1 and TRBJ2-3; TRBD2 aligns across 12 bases. The CDR3 runs to 14 residues. Losses at the gene ends were 6 bases for V and 4 bases for J; bases not matched to a gene: 5. Germline assignment: CDR1 DFQATT and CDR2 SNEGSKA (reference sequence). The CDR3: CSASTSGSPDTQYF. CDR3 nucleotides: TGCAGTGCCTCGACTAGCGGGAGTCCAGATACGCAGTATTTT.

V usage is TRBV9 and J usage is TRBJ1-2; the D is unclear. Germline-derived CDR1 and CDR2 are SGDLS and YYNGEE. Trimming took 0 bases from V and 4 from J, leaving 16 bases between them. This CDR3 has 16 residues. For the CDR3, the DNA is TGTGCCAGCAGCGTAGTTTCCGGATCGGGAAGCTATGGCTACACCTTC. It codes for CASSVVSGSGSYGYTF.

This clonotype was counted between two and nine times. This chain joins TRBV20-1 and TRBJ2-7, with 13 nucleotides matching TRBD2. This CDR3 is 17 amino acids long. Germline values: CDR1 DFQATT, CDR2 SNEGSKA (reference sequence). Trimming cost V 3 bases and J 6 bases; bases outside gene matches: 14. In DNA form, the CDR3 reads TGCAGTGCTAGGCGGGGACTAGCGGGAAACCTAGCCTCCGAGCAGTACTTC. It specifies CSARRGLAGNLASEQYF.

This chain joins TRBV28 and TRBJ1-6, with a tentative D call TRBD1 (5 bases). There are 22 residues in the CDR3. Germline CDR1 reads MDHEN; CDR2 reads SYDVKM. Deletions cut 5 bases from V and 9 bases from J, with 38 bases between. The CDR3 DNA reads as TGTGCCAGCAGTCCCCACACTCTTATCAGGGTCATAGCTACCCTCGAACGTTCACCCCTCCACTTT. Translating it yields CASSPHTLIRVIATLERSPLHF.

The V call is TRBV18, the J call TRBJ2-2, with D possibly matching TRBD1 (6 bases). V lost 2 bases and J lost 3, with 7 bases in between. CDR1 and CDR2 from the germline V gene are KGHSH and LQKENI. The CDR3 has 14 amino acids. Here the CDR3 reads CASSPGQYTGELFF. DNA for the CDR3: TGTGCCAGCTCACCAGGACAGTACACCGGGGAGCTGTTTTTT.

V is TRBV5-1 and J is TRBJ2-7; 7 bases align to TRBD2. From germline, CDR1 is SGHRS and CDR2 YFSETQ. V was pared by 5 bases and J by 0 bases, with 8 bases of the junction left unmatched. This CDR3 is 15 amino acids long. The CDR3 nucleotides are TGCGCCAGCAGACCCGCTAGCGGTTCCTCCTACGAGCAGTACTTC. Its protein product is CASRPASGSSYEQYF.

V gene TRBV19 combines with J gene TRBJ1-2, with 9 bases that match TRBD1. Unmatched junction bases numbered 11, after V lost 7 bases and J lost 8 bases. CDR3 length: 14 residues. The germline gives CDR1 LNHDA, CDR2 SQIVND (reference sequence). DNA of the CDR3: TGTGCCAGTACCCAACCGGGACAGGGATGGGGCTACACCTTC. It specifies CASTQPGQGWGYTF.

The rearrangement links TRBV20-1 to TRBJ2-6; no reliable D call. The CDR3 is 14 residues long. Germline V gives CDR1 DFQATT, CDR2 SNEGSKA (reference sequence). Trimming removed 3 bases from V and 0 bases from J, with 6 bases in between. CDR3 sequence reads: CSARDHSGANVLTF. The CDR3 DNA follows: TGCAGTGCTAGGGACCACTCTGGGGCCAACGTCCTGACTTTC.

The rearrangement links TRBV19 to TRBJ2-3; no clear D. Germline V CDR1 and CDR2: LNHDA, SQIVND (reference sequence). V gave up 6 bases and J gave up 2 bases, with 3 bases separating them. This CDR3 is 11 amino acids long. The CDR3 loop reads CASRLTDTQYF. The CDR3 DNA is TGTGCCAGTAGGCTCACAGATACGCAGTATTTT.

The chain links TRBV10-3 to TRBJ1-1; 10 bases are a match to TRBD1. From germline, CDR1 is ENHRY and CDR2 SYGVKD. V gave up 4 bases and J gave up 7 bases; unmatched junction bases: 9. This CDR3 has 15 residues. CDR3 in DNA: TGTGCCATCAGTGCTGGGGACAGGGGAAAAGATGAAGCTTTCTTT. It yields the protein CAISAGDRGKDEAFF.

The J gene is TRBJ2-1, the V gene TRBV6-2 or TRBV6-3; 11 bases map to TRBD2. CDR1 is MNHEY, CDR2 SVGEGT, per germline. Trimming removed 6 bases from V and 6 bases from J; junction bases left unmatched: 13. The CDR3 consists of 17 residues. The CDR3 DNA follows: TGTGCCAGCAGCCCACGACGATCTAGCGGGAGGATCAATGAGCAGTTCTTC. This encodes CASSPRRSSGRINEQFF.

This clonotype was seen a single time. This chain joins TRBV7-9 and TRBJ1-2; D is unresolved. V lost 5 bases to trimming and J lost 3 bases, with 13 bases between them. The CDR3 has 14 residues. The germline CDR1 and CDR2 sequences are SEHNR and FQNEAQ (reference sequence). CDR3 loop: CASSLPDNYYGYTF. The CDR3 nucleotides read TGTGCCAGCAGCCTACCCGACAACTACTATGGCTACACCTTC.

The chain couples TRBV30 to TRBJ2-2, with D possibly matching TRBD2 (6 bases). CDR3 size: 14 residues. The V end was cut by 2 bases, the J end by 6 bases, with 13 bases between. CDR1 GTSNPN and CDR2 SVGIG come from the germline V gene (reference sequence). The CDR3 coding sequence is TGTGCCTGGAGTTTCGGCATAGCGGCCGGGGAGCTGTTTTTT. It encodes CAWSFGIAAGELFF.

CDR3 bases: TGTGCCAGCAGTTACTCCCTTTTCGGTAGCGGGACTTCCTACGAGCAGTACTTC. It encodes CASSYSLFGSGTSYEQYF. The chain links TRBV6-6 to TRBJ2-7, with 8 bases that match TRBD2. The CDR3 has 18 amino acids. Losses at the gene ends were 0 bases for V and 1 base for J; bases not matched to a gene: 11. Germline V gene lookup returns CDR1 MNHNY and CDR2 SVGAGI (reference sequence).

The rearrangement links TRBV24-1 to TRBJ2-5; 9 nucleotides agree with TRBD1. Trimming at V came to 4 bases and at J to 5 bases, leaving 10 bases not matched to a gene. Germline loops: CDR1 KGHDR, CDR2 SFDVKD. CDR3 length: 16 amino acids. CDR3 sequence reads: CATSEGWTGVGETQYF. The CDR3 coding sequence is TGTGCCACCAGTGAAGGCTGGACAGGGGTTGGGGAGACCCAGTACTTC.